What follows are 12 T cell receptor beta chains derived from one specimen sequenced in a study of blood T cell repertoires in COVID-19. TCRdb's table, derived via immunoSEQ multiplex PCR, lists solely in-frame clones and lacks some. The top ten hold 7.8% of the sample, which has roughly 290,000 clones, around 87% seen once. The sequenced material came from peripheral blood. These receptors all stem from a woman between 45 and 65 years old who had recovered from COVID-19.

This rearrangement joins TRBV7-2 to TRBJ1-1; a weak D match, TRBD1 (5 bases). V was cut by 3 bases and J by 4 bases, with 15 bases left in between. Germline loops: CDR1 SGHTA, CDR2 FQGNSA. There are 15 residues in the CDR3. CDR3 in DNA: TGTGCCAGCAGCTTCAGGTTCGCGGGGACCACTGAAGCTTTCTTT. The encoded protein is CASSFRFAGTTEAFF.

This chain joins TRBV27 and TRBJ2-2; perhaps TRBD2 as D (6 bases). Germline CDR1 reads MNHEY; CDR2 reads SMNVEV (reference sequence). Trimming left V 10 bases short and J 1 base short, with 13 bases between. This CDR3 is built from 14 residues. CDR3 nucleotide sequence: TGTGCCATTAGCCGGGGGTTGAACACCGGGGAGCTGTTTTTT. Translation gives CAISRGLNTGELFF.

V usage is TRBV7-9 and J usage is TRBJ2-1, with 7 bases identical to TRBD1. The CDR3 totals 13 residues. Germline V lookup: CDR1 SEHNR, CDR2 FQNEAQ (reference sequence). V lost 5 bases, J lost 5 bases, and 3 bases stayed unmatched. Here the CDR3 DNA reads TGTGCCAGCAGCAGGGACAGTCACAATGAGCAGTTCTTC. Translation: CASSRDSHNEQFF.

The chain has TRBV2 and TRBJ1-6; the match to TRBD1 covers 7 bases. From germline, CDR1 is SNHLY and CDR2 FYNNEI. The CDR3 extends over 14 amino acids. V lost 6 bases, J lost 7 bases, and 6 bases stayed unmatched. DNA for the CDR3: TGTGCCAGCAGCTCCGGGACAGACAATTCACCCCTCCACTTT. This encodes CASSSGTDNSPLHF. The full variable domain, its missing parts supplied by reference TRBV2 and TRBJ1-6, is EPEVTQTPSHQVTQMGQEVILRCVPISNHLYFYWYRQILGQKVEFLVSFYNNEISEKSEIFDDQFSVERPDGSNFTLKIRSTKLEDSAMYFCASSSGTDNSPLHFGNGTRLTVT.

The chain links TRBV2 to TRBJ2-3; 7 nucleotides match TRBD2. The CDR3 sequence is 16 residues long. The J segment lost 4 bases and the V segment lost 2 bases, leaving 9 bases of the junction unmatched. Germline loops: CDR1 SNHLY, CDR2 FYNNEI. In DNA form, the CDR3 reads TGTGCCAGCAGTGAATTCGGCGGGGGAGGGGCAGATACGCAGTATTTT. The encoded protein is CASSEFGGGGADTQYF.

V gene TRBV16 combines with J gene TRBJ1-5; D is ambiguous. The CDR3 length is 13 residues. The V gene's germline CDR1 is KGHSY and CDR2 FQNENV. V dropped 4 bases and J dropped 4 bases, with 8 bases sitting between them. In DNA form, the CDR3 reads TGTGCCAGCAGCCCTACCCGAAATCAGCCCCAGCATTTT. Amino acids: CASSPTRNQPQHF.

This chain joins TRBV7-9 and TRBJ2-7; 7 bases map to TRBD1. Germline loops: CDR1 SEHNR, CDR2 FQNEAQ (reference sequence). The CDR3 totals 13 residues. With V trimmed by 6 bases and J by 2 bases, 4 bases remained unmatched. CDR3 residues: CASSPQGPYEQYF. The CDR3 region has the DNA TGTGCCAGCAGTCCACAGGGGCCCTACGAGCAGTACTTC.

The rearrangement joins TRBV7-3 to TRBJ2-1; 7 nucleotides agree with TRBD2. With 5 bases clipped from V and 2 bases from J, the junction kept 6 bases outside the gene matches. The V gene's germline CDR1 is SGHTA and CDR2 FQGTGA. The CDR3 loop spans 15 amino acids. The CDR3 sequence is CASSQSGTPYNEQFF. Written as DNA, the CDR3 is TGTGCCAGCAGCCAAAGCGGGACTCCCTACAATGAGCAGTTCTTC.

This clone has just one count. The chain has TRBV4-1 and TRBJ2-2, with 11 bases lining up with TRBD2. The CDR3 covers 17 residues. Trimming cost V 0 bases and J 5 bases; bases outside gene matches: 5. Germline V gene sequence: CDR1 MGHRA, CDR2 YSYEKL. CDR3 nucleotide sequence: TGCGCCAGCAGCCAAGATTTGAGACTAGCGGGAACCGGGGAGCTGTTTTTT. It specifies CASSQDLRLAGTGELFF.

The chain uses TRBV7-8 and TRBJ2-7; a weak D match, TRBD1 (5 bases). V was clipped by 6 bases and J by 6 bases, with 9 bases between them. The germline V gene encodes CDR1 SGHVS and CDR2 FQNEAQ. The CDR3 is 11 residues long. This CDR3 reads CASSTTGEQYF. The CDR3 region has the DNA TGTGCCAGCAGTACCACAGGCGAGCAGTACTTC. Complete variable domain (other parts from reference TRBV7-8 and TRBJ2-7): GAGVSQSPRYKVAKRGQDVALRCDPISGHVSLFWYQQALGQGPEFLTYFQNEAQLDKSGLPSDRFFAERPEGSVSTLKIQRTQQEDSAVYLCASSTTGEQYFGPGTRLTVT.

The CDR3 nucleotides are TGTGCCAGTAGTACGCGACAGGGGGACACTGAAGCTTTCTTT. Amino acids: CASSTRQGDTEAFF. The V call is TRBV19, the J call TRBJ1-1, with 9 bases identical to TRBD1. The V gene's germline CDR1 is LNHDA and CDR2 SQIVND (reference sequence). V lost 4 bases, J lost 3 bases, and 3 bases stayed unmatched. The CDR3 loop spans 14 amino acids.

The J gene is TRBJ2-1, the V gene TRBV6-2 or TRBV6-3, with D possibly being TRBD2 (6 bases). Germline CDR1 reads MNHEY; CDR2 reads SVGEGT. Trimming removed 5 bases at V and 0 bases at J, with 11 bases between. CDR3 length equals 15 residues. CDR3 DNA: TGTGCCAGCAGTCAGGACTACCGCTCCTACAATGAGCAGTTCTTC. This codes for CASSQDYRSYNEQFF.